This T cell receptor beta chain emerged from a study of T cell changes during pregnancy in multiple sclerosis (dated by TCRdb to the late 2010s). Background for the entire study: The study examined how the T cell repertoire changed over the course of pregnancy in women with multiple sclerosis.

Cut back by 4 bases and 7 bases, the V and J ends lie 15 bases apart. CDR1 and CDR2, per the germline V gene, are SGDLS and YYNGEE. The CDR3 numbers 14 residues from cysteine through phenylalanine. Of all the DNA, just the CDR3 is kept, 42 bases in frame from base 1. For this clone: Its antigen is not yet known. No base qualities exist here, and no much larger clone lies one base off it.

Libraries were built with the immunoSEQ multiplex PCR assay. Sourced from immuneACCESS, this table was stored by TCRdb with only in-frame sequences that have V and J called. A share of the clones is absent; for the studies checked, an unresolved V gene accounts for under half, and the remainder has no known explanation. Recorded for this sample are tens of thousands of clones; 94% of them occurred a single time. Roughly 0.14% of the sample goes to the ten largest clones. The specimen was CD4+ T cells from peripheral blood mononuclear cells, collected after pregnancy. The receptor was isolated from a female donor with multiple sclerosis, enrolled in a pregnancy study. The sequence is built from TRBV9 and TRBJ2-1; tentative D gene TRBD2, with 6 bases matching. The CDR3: CASSSRLVWNEQFF. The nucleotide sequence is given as TGTGCCAGCAGCTCCAGACTAGTCTGGAATGAGCAGTTCTTC.